This is a list of T cell receptor beta chains from one sample in a study of cytomegalovirus exposure and HLA in healthy donors. Here immunoSEQ multiplex PCR was the method, and the copy in TCRdb shows in-frame clones only, minus some. Seen here are 150,000 to 200,000 clones, around 80% observed once, and the top ten hold roughly 5%. Input material: PBMCs. Every receptor here comes from a man aged 18 to 30 in good health and CMV-seronegative. Both conserved end residues are part of each CDR3. The D gene is left open where the match is weak. Not every row has a clone size; where given, it reads once, few, many or a size class.

d_call: TRBD2
v_call: TRBV9
j_call: TRBJ2-1
clone_size: -
cdr3_nt: TGTGCCAGCAGCGCATTAGCGGGGGGGCATGAGCAGTTCTTC
cdr3_aa: CASSALAGGHEQFF

d_call: -
v_call: TRBV29-1
j_call: TRBJ2-5
clone_size: -
cdr3_nt: TGCAGCGTTGAACCTCAGCGGAGGGAGACCCAGTACTTC
cdr3_aa: CSVEPQRRETQYF

d_call: TRBD2
v_call: TRBV19
j_call: TRBJ2-1
clone_size: -
cdr3_nt: TGTGCCAGTAGTAGGCTAGCGGAGGTCTACAATGAGCAGTTCTTC
cdr3_aa: CASSRLAEVYNEQFF

d_call: -
v_call: TRBV19
j_call: TRBJ1-1
clone_size: -
cdr3_nt: TGTGCCAGTAGTATGGCTTGGTTTACTGAAGCTTTCTTT
cdr3_aa: CASSMAWFTEAFF

d_call: -
v_call: TRBV9
j_call: TRBJ2-7
clone_size: -
cdr3_nt: TGTGCCAGCAGCGTGGGACTGGGGGGCTCCTACGAGCAGTACTTC
cdr3_aa: CASSVGLGGSYEQYF

d_call: TRBD1
v_call: TRBV27
j_call: TRBJ2-7
clone_size: -
cdr3_nt: TGTGCCAGCAGTTCGAGGACAGGGCGCCACGAGCAGTACTTC
cdr3_aa: CASSSRTGRHEQYF

d_call: -
v_call: TRBV7-2
j_call: TRBJ1-4
clone_size: -
cdr3_nt: TGTGCCAGCAGTACCTACGGTGGGGGGCTGTTTTTT
cdr3_aa: CASSTYGGGLFF

d_call: -
v_call: TRBV4-3
j_call: TRBJ1-5
clone_size: few
cdr3_nt: TGCGCCAGCAGCCAACACAGGAGCAATCAGCCCCAGCATTTT
cdr3_aa: CASSQHRSNQPQHF

d_call: -
v_call: TRBV11-1
j_call: TRBJ2-7
clone_size: -
cdr3_nt: TGTGCCAGCAGCCCGCAGGGGCGGTCATACGAGCAGTACTTC
cdr3_aa: CASSPQGRSYEQYF

d_call: TRBD2
v_call: TRBV7-7
j_call: TRBJ2-2
clone_size: -
cdr3_nt: TGTGCTAGCGGAGTAGCGGGACCCGGGGAGCTGTTTTTT
cdr3_aa: CASGVAGPGELFF

d_call: TRBD1
v_call: TRBV6-1
j_call: TRBJ1-5
clone_size: -
cdr3_nt: TGTGCCAGCAGTGAAGATATGCGACAGGGGGCAGGTCAGCCCCAGCATTTT
cdr3_aa: CASSEDMRQGAGQPQHF

d_call: TRBD1
v_call: TRBV4-3
j_call: TRBJ1-4
clone_size: -
cdr3_nt: TGCGCCAGCAGCCGACAAACCGGGACAGACGAAAAACTGTTTTTT
cdr3_aa: CASSRQTGTDEKLFF

d_call: TRBD2
v_call: TRBV11-1
j_call: TRBJ2-3
clone_size: -
cdr3_nt: TGTGCCAGCAGCTTCCTGGGAGGGAGGAGAGATACGCAGTATTTT
cdr3_aa: CASSFLGGRRDTQYF

d_call: -
v_call: TRBV9
j_call: TRBJ2-3
clone_size: -
cdr3_nt: TGTGCCAGCAGCCTGACAGATACGCAGTATTTT
cdr3_aa: CASSLTDTQYF

d_call: -
v_call: TRBV9
j_call: TRBJ1-2
clone_size: -
cdr3_nt: TGTGCCAGCAGCGGTGCTATTCTGTATGGCTACACCTTC
cdr3_aa: CASSGAILYGYTF

d_call: -
v_call: TRBV11-3
j_call: TRBJ2-1
clone_size: -
cdr3_nt: TGTGCCAGCAGCTTAGGTCTGTACAATGAGCAGTTCTTC
cdr3_aa: CASSLGLYNEQFF

d_call: TRBD1
v_call: TRBV7-6
j_call: TRBJ2-2
clone_size: -
cdr3_nt: TGTGCCAGCAGACGGACAGGGAACGGCGGGGAGCTGTTTTTT
cdr3_aa: CASRRTGNGGELFF

d_call: TRBD1
v_call: TRBV4-1
j_call: TRBJ2-3
clone_size: -
cdr3_nt: TGCGCCAGCAGCCAAGCAGGGGGCGTGCAAGGAGATACGCAGTATTTT
cdr3_aa: CASSQAGGVQGDTQYF

d_call: -
v_call: TRBV4-1
j_call: TRBJ2-5
clone_size: -
cdr3_nt: TGCGCCAGCAGCAAAAGGGGCGACAGGACCCTCCAAGAGACCCAGTACTTC
cdr3_aa: CASSKRGDRTLQETQYF

d_call: -
v_call: TRBV5-1
j_call: TRBJ1-1
clone_size: -
cdr3_nt: TGCGCCAGCAGCTCAGGGGCAGGGACTGAAGCTTTCTTT
cdr3_aa: CASSSGAGTEAFF

d_call: -
v_call: TRBV5-4
j_call: TRBJ2-7
clone_size: once
cdr3_nt: TGTGCCAGCAGCTTAAGGGGAACCTACGAGCAGTACTTC
cdr3_aa: CASSLRGTYEQYF

d_call: -
v_call: TRBV5-1
j_call: TRBJ2-1
clone_size: -
cdr3_nt: TGCGCCAGCAGGGCGGGGAGCTCCTACAATGAGCAGTTCTTC
cdr3_aa: CASRAGSSYNEQFF

d_call: TRBD2
v_call: TRBV18
j_call: TRBJ2-2
clone_size: -
cdr3_nt: TGTGCCAGCTCAGGATACGACAGACGACTAGCGGAGAACACCGGGGAGCTGTTTTTT
cdr3_aa: CASSGYDRRLAENTGELFF

d_call: TRBD1
v_call: TRBV5-1
j_call: TRBJ2-5
clone_size: -
cdr3_nt: TGCGCCAGCAGTCTCCCCCAGGGGGCAACGGAGACCCAGTACTTC
cdr3_aa: CASSLPQGATETQYF

d_call: TRBD1
v_call: TRBV6-4
j_call: TRBJ2-3
clone_size: few
cdr3_nt: TGTGCCAGCAGTGACCTAGGACAGGGGACAGATACGCAGTATTTT
cdr3_aa: CASSDLGQGTDTQYF

d_call: -
v_call: TRBV18
j_call: TRBJ2-3
clone_size: -
cdr3_nt: TGTGCCAGCTCACCAACAAGCACAGATACGCAGTATTTT
cdr3_aa: CASSPTSTDTQYF

d_call: TRBD1
v_call: TRBV5-1
j_call: TRBJ1-4
clone_size: -
cdr3_nt: TGCGCCAGCAGCTCGGGACAGCCTAATGAAAAACTGTTTTTT
cdr3_aa: CASSSGQPNEKLFF

d_call: -
v_call: TRBV6-5
j_call: TRBJ2-2
clone_size: -
cdr3_nt: TGTGCCAGCAGTTATGAGGGTAGAGGCACCGGGGAGCTGTTTTTT
cdr3_aa: CASSYEGRGTGELFF

d_call: -
v_call: TRBV6-6
j_call: TRBJ1-1
clone_size: -
cdr3_nt: TGTGCCAGCAGAGCGCTTGGGGAGGTCACTGAAGCTTTCTTT
cdr3_aa: CASRALGEVTEAFF

d_call: -
v_call: TRBV28
j_call: TRBJ1-1
clone_size: -
cdr3_nt: TGTGCCAGCACTCAGGGGCTTAGCACTGAAGCTTTCTTT
cdr3_aa: CASTQGLSTEAFF

d_call: -
v_call: TRBV6-5
j_call: TRBJ1-1
clone_size: few
cdr3_nt: TGTGCCAGCAGACGCGGGGACACTGAAGCTTTCTTT
cdr3_aa: CASRRGDTEAFF

d_call: TRBD1
v_call: TRBV29-1
j_call: TRBJ1-4
clone_size: once
cdr3_nt: TGCAGCGTTGAGGACAGGGGCTTTAATGAAAAACTGTTTTTT
cdr3_aa: CSVEDRGFNEKLFF